Below are 14 T cell receptor beta chains sequenced from a single sample in a study of T-cell memory formation after mild COVID-19. TCRdb redid the calling of the 5' RACE reads with MiXCR, one entry per CDR3 protein. The table includes 170,000 or so distinct CDR3 sequences, 20% to 25% detected once. The sample consisted of PBMCs or a T cell subset sorted from them (not recorded which). These receptors were taken from an adult woman who had mild COVID-19 (a few samples of this study predate the infection). Cell type and time point are not known.

This clonotype occurred a few times. The rearrangement joins TRBV20-1 to TRBJ2-5; TRBD2 matches at 8 bases. The CDR3 loop spans 12 amino acids. V gave up 5 bases and J gave up 4 bases; unmatched junction bases: 3. From germline, CDR1 is DFQATT and CDR2 SNEGSKA (reference sequence). CDR3 nucleotide sequence: TGCAGTGCTCGGGGGGGAGCAGAGACCCAGTACTTC. Translating gives CSARGGAETQYF.

This clonotype was found a few times. The rearrangement uses TRBV2 and TRBJ2-1; 8 bases line up with TRBD1. The J segment lost 4 bases and the V segment lost 5 bases, leaving 4 bases of the junction unmatched. The V gene's germline CDR1 is SNHLY and CDR2 FYNNEI. The CDR3 runs to 14 residues. The CDR3 nucleotides are TGTGCCAGCAGTTACGGGACAGGTTACAATGAGCAGTTCTTC. This encodes CASSYGTGYNEQFF.

The chain recombines TRBV2 with TRBJ1-2, with D uncertain. The V end lost 3 bases, the J end lost 8 bases, and 13 bases lay between the germline ends. Germline CDR1 and CDR2: SNHLY and FYNNEI. This CDR3 has 13 residues. The CDR3 region is CASSELETEGYTF. The CDR3 DNA reads as TGTGCCAGCAGTGAGCTGGAGACGGAGGGCTACACCTTC.

This clonotype has a handful of counts. The DNA of the CDR3 is TGCGCCAGCAGCCCCCAGGGGAACTATGGCTACACCTTC. It yields the protein CASSPQGNYGYTF. This rearrangement joins TRBV4-1 to TRBJ1-2; possibly TRBD1 for D (6 bases). From germline, CDR1 is MGHRA and CDR2 YSYEKL. CDR3 size: 13 residues. V was cut by 4 bases and J by 2 bases, with 8 bases left in between.

This clonotype was detected many times. The chain combines TRBV7-6 with TRBJ2-3, with 11 nucleotides matching TRBD2. This CDR3 region has 15 residues. The J segment lost 6 bases and the V segment lost 5 bases, leaving 7 bases of the junction unmatched. In germline, CDR1 is SGHVS, CDR2 FNYEAQ. This CDR3 is CASSRGLAGTDTQYF. DNA for the CDR3: TGTGCCAGCAGCCGTGGACTAGCGGGTACGGATACGCAGTATTTT.

This clonotype was detected only a few times. The genes are TRBV19 and TRBJ2-1; no firm D call. CDR1 is LNHDA, CDR2 SQIVND, per germline (reference sequence). V was pared by 7 bases and J by 1 base, with 14 bases between. The CDR3 consists of 15 residues. This chain's CDR3 is CASKEFYSSYNEQFF. CDR3 nucleotides: TGTGCCAGTAAGGAGTTTTATTCATCCTACAATGAGCAGTTCTTC.

This chain connects TRBV27 to TRBJ2-3; D ambiguous. V lost 0 bases to trimming and J lost 0 bases, with 10 bases between them. The CDR3 consists of 16 residues. Germline assignment: CDR1 MNHEY and CDR2 SMNVEV (reference sequence). The CDR3 sequence is CASSLSTPSSTDTQYF. The CDR3 bases are TGTGCCAGCAGTTTATCGACACCCTCTAGCACAGATACGCAGTATTTT.

This chain connects TRBV24-1 to TRBJ2-7; tentative D call: TRBD2 (5 bases). This CDR3 contains 15 residues. Germline V lookup: CDR1 KGHDR, CDR2 SFDVKD. The V gene lost 2 bases and the J gene lost 3 bases, with 13 bases spanning the gap. The CDR3 bases are TGTGCCACCAGTGATTCCCTCTTTCGGGGCTACGAGCAGTACTTC. Translation: CATSDSLFRGYEQYF.

The chain is built from TRBV25-1 and TRBJ2-7, with D possibly TRBD2 on 6 matching bases. V was shortened by 3 bases and J by 5 bases, with 14 bases between the two germline ends. From germline, CDR1 is MGHDK and CDR2 SYGVNS. The CDR3 totals 14 residues. CDR3 bases: TGTGCCAGCAGTGAGGGAGGTTGGAGGGACGAGCAGTACTTC. As protein: CASSEGGWRDEQYF.

There are a few counts of this clonotype. The CDR3 sequence: CASSEGQSENQPQHF. CDR3 nucleotide sequence: TGTGCCAGCAGCGAGGGCCAGAGCGAAAATCAGCCCCAGCATTTT. V is TRBV9 and J is TRBJ1-5; no reliable D call. CDR1 SGDLS and CDR2 YYNGEE come from the germline V gene. V gave up 3 bases and J gave up 4 bases, with 14 bases separating them. The CDR3 contains 15 residues.

This clonotype was recorded once. The rearrangement joins TRBV29-1 to TRBJ2-1; D gene unclear. The V and J ends lost 1 base and 7 bases respectively, with 8 bases between them. Per the germline V gene, CDR1 is SQVTM and CDR2 is ANQGSEA. The CDR3 sequence is 12 residues long. The CDR3 DNA reads as TGCAGCGTTGAAGCTTATGGGAATGAGCAGTTCTTC. It encodes CSVEAYGNEQFF.

This chain uses TRBV4-1 with TRBJ2-1, with D hard to call. The CDR3 extends over 14 amino acids. Germline CDR1 reads MGHRA; CDR2 reads YSYEKL. With 4 bases removed from V and 4 bases from J, the gap between germline ends came to 11 bases. As DNA, the CDR3 is TGCGCCAGCAGCCCTACGGACGGATACAATGAGCAGTTCTTC. This gives the protein CASSPTDGYNEQFF.

The table lists this clonotype with a few counts. The chain uses TRBV12-3 or TRBV12-4 and TRBJ2-3; 11 nucleotides line up with TRBD2. V gave up 4 bases and J gave up 5 bases; unmatched junction bases: 17. The CDR3 has 19 amino acids. CDR3: CASSSLPGWPSGRIDTQYF. The CDR3 DNA reads as TGTGCCAGCAGTTCACTCCCCGGGTGGCCTAGCGGGAGGATAGATACGCAGTATTTT.

This clonotype was counted only a few times. The chain links TRBV6-2 or TRBV6-3 to TRBJ2-1; D may be TRBD1 (5 bases). Germline assignment: CDR1 MNHEY and CDR2 SVGEGT. The CDR3 is made up of 18 amino acids. V lost 1 base and J lost 1, with 17 bases in between. CDR3 loop: CASSYYTQGMGSYNEQFF. CDR3 DNA: TGTGCCAGCAGTTACTATACCCAGGGAATGGGGTCCTACAATGAGCAGTTCTTC.